The subject of this entry is one TCR beta chain. As yet, its antigen is unknown. The sample comes from a study of T cell responses to AZD1222 COVID-19 vaccine. Study-wide findings and caveats: Seropositive at baseline were only a handful of AZD1222 recipients. Clonal diversity may have been underestimated, and the donors were mostly white British, with more females than males.

Trimming took 5 bases from V and 5 from J, leaving 21 bases between them. CDR3 length: 17 amino acids. CDR1 is SEHNR and CDR2 is FQNEAQ in the germline V gene (reference sequence). TCRdb's table, derived via immunoSEQ multiplex PCR, lists solely in-frame clones and lacks some. This table holds some 120,000 clones, approximately 90% found once. The TCR was taken from an adult in good health. The genes are TRBV7-9 and TRBJ1-4; maybe TRBD1 (5 bases). The specimen was peripheral blood, collected on day 0 of AZD1222 vaccination. This chain's CDR3 is CASSLGPPRQLNEKLFF. In DNA form, the CDR3 reads TGTGCCAGCAGCCTTGGGCCTCCCAGACAGTTAAATGAAAAACTGTTTTTT.